Sequencing of this T cell receptor (beta chain) was carried out in a study of cytomegalovirus exposure and HLA in healthy donors. Study-level findings and limits: When a later analysis was performed, an Asian-associated ancestry cluster reportedly had fewer N-insertions than the approximately 690-donor mean. More than 15,000 TCR beta sequences were associated with HLA alleles at 0.05 false discovery rate in a later analysis. Among the CMV-associated chains, a few were confirmed in vitro as specific for CMV antigens.

Amplification used 60 Vbeta primers and 13 Jbeta primers. Libraries were prepared by immunoSEQ multiplex PCR; TCRdb keeps only in-frame clonotypes and omits some of them. Of tens of thousands of clones in the sample, about 82% are singletons; the top ten hold less than 3%. All the people who gave samples were healthy bone marrow donors. Germline CDR1 SGHAT, CDR2 FQNNGV. V was clipped by 1 base and J by 0 bases, with 10 bases between them. The CDR3 covers 16 residues. Concerning this clone itself: Its antigen is as yet unknown.

The receptor was derived from a woman in her twenties or thirties in good health and CMV-seronegative. Input material: PBMCs. This rearrangement joins TRBV11-2 to TRBJ2-1; D may be TRBD2 (6 bases). In nucleotides, the CDR3 is TGTGCCAGCAGCTTAGTGGCGGGGTTCTCCTACAATGAGCAGTTCTTC. The encoded protein is CASSLVAGFSYNEQFF. Based on the CDR3 plus reference TRBV11-2 and TRBJ2-1, the full variable domain is EAGVAQSPRYKIIEKRQSVAFWCNPISGHATLYWYQQILGQGPKLLIQFQNNGVVDDSQLPKDRFSAERLKGVDSTLKIQPAKLEDSAVYLCASSLVAGFSYNEQFFGPGTRLTVL.